This T cell receptor (beta chain) was sequenced for a study of blood T cell repertoires in COVID-19. Overall study: The samples span acute and convalescent COVID-19 from the United States, Italy and Spain.

The CDR3 loop spans 15 amino acids. Germline CDR1 is GTSNPN and CDR2 is SVGIG (reference sequence). The germline V and J ends were trimmed by 4 bases and 1 base, with 14 bases remaining between them. In the original processing: Amplification of reference gene primers was used by the study to estimate nucleated cell counts. Clones were read by immunoSEQ multiplex PCR, and TCRdb kept only the in-frame ones, dropping some. The V and J calls and clone size come from that table; D and trimming were worked out from the DNA. The data contain 300,000 to 400,000 clones, around 80% of them singletons. The source of this sequence is a man aged 25 to 45 with active or convalescent COVID-19. The rearrangement joins TRBV30 to TRBJ1-5; TRBD1 might be the D (6 bases). Sequenced: peripheral blood. In DNA, the CDR3 is TGTGCCTGGACCCAGGGGAGAATAAGCAATCAGCCCCAGCATTTT. Translating it yields CAWTQGRISNQPQHF.